This T cell receptor beta chain stems from a study of blood T cell repertoires in COVID-19. Turning to the study itself: Specimens from acute and convalescent COVID-19 originated in the United States, Italy and Spain.

In the study's own analysis: By means of reference gene primer amplification, nucleated cell counts were estimated. The protocol was immunoSEQ multiplex PCR, while the TCRdb copy is restricted to in-frame clones and leaves out a portion. Clone size and V and J calls were adopted from that table, with D and trimming inferred from the DNA. The sample comprises about 180,000 clones, around 90% of which are singletons, and 1.6% rests with the top ten. Germline V gene lookup returns CDR1 MGHRA and CDR2 YSYEKL. This CDR3 spans 15 amino acids. Trimming stripped 1 base from V and 1 base from J, with 8 bases between.

Sequencing input: peripheral blood. This sequence was found in a woman in her forties or fifties with acute or convalescent COVID-19. The chain employs TRBV4-1 and TRBJ1-5; D remains unclear. The CDR3 loop reads CASSQVIGSNQPQHF. CDR3 nucleotides: TGCGCCAGCAGCCAAGTAATCGGGAGCAATCAGCCCCAGCATTTT.